This T cell receptor (beta chain) was obtained from a study of T cell clusters in autoimmune cytopenias. Tens of thousands of genome equivalents of blood DNA were amplified for TRB. TRB was amplified by touch-down multiplex PCR, primer pools A and B combined. TCRdb re-called the multiplex PCR reads; one entry per CDR3 protein, DNA not given. Its table records over 5,000 distinct CDR3 sequences. These data also formed part of another study, on T cell repertoires in aging, cancer and after chemotherapy. That paper adds: Untreated cancer patients had significantly lower blood TCR diversity than age-matched healthy donors.

Sequenced input: peripheral blood. This TCR derives from a human donor in good health.

CDR3 residues: CASRPNGGSYGYTF. J is TRBJ1-2 and V is TRBV27. Germline CDR1 and CDR2: MNHEY and SMNVEV (reference sequence). CDR3 size: 14 residues.